This is a list of T cell receptor beta chains from one sample in a study of molecular identifiers for immune sequencing clone quantification. In TCRdb, the PCR reads were re-called with MiXCR into one record per CDR3 protein. Counted here are under 600,000 distinct CDR3 sequences, about 25% occurring once; the ten biggest clones make up around 0.8%. Material: naive CD8+ T cells from blood, with Jurkat cell RNA spiked in. Receptors originate from a human donor in good health. Some libraries in this study had Jurkat cell RNA spiked in. Each CDR3 is given with its conserved first and last residue. Each record gives: D gene, V gene, J gene, clone size, CDR3 protein, CDR3 DNA. The D gene is left open where the match is weak. Clone size, where shown, is once, few, many, or a class for clones that have expanded.

D gene: NA; V gene: TRBV13; J gene: TRBJ2-5; clone size: NA; CDR3 protein: CASSIGTLQETQYF; CDR3 DNA: TGTGCCAGCAGCATCGGGACTCTCCAAGAGACCCAGTACTTC
D gene: TRBD2; V gene: TRBV7-2; J gene: TRBJ2-1; clone size: many; CDR3 protein: CASSAQGLAYNEQFF; CDR3 DNA: TGTGCCAGCAGCGCCCAGGGACTAGCCTACAATGAGCAGTTCTTC
D gene: NA; V gene: TRBV3-1; J gene: TRBJ2-3; clone size: few; CDR3 protein: CASSQPNADTQYF; CDR3 DNA: TGTGCCAGCAGCCAACCTAACGCAGATACGCAGTATTTT
D gene: NA; V gene: TRBV7-9; J gene: TRBJ2-7; clone size: many; CDR3 protein: CASSLSGEQYF; CDR3 DNA: TGTGCCAGCAGCTTGAGTGGCGAGCAGTACTTC
D gene: TRBD1; V gene: TRBV27; J gene: TRBJ2-2; clone size: NA; CDR3 protein: CASSPLPGGPGELFF; CDR3 DNA: TGTGCCAGCAGTCCATTACCAGGGGGCCCCGGGGAGCTGTTTTTT
D gene: TRBD2; V gene: TRBV5-5; J gene: TRBJ2-7; clone size: NA; CDR3 protein: CASSLRSGGAYEQYF; CDR3 DNA: TGTGCCAGCAGCTTGAGGAGCGGGGGAGCCTACGAGCAGTACTTC
D gene: NA; V gene: TRBV9; J gene: TRBJ2-7; clone size: NA; CDR3 protein: CASSVDGGASYEQYF; CDR3 DNA: TGTGCCAGCAGCGTAGATGGAGGGGCCTCCTACGAGCAGTACTTC
D gene: NA; V gene: TRBV14; J gene: TRBJ2-5; clone size: few; CDR3 protein: CASSQASGAGQETQYF; CDR3 DNA: TGTGCCAGCAGCCAAGCATCGGGGGCGGGCCAAGAGACCCAGTACTTC
D gene: TRBD1; V gene: TRBV7-2; J gene: TRBJ2-5; clone size: NA; CDR3 protein: CASSLAGTGGRETQYF; CDR3 DNA: TGTGCCAGCAGCTTAGCCGGGACAGGGGGTCGAGAGACCCAGTACTTC
D gene: NA; V gene: TRBV14; J gene: TRBJ1-4; clone size: many; CDR3 protein: CASSQTGTPNEKLFF; CDR3 DNA: TGTGCCAGCAGCCAGACCGGGACACCTAATGAAAAACTGTTTTTT
D gene: NA; V gene: TRBV19; J gene: TRBJ1-1; clone size: few; CDR3 protein: CASSMGVSDTEAFF; CDR3 DNA: TGTGCCAGTAGTATGGGAGTAAGCGACACTGAAGCTTTCTTT
D gene: TRBD1; V gene: TRBV7-6; J gene: TRBJ1-1; clone size: many; CDR3 protein: CASSPERTGGLEAFF; CDR3 DNA: TGTGCCAGCAGCCCTGAACGGACAGGGGGCCTTGAAGCTTTCTTT
D gene: NA; V gene: TRBV29-1; J gene: TRBJ2-3; clone size: many; CDR3 protein: CSVVLAMDTQYF; CDR3 DNA: TGCAGCGTTGTTCTAGCGATGGATACGCAGTATTTT
D gene: NA; V gene: TRBV20-1; J gene: TRBJ1-2; clone size: few; CDR3 protein: CSADSYGYTF; CDR3 DNA: TGCAGTGCGGACAGCTATGGCTACACCTTC
D gene: NA; V gene: TRBV7-9; J gene: TRBJ2-2; clone size: once; CDR3 protein: CASSRAPGDANTVELFF; CDR3 DNA: TGTGCCAGCAGCCGAGCACCTGGGGACGCGAACACCGTGGAGCTGTTTTTT
D gene: NA; V gene: TRBV7-6; J gene: TRBJ1-4; clone size: NA; CDR3 protein: CASSLEQGRGGKLFF; CDR3 DNA: TGTGCCAGCAGCTTAGAGCAGGGTCGGGGTGGAAAACTGTTTTTT
D gene: NA; V gene: TRBV19; J gene: TRBJ2-3; clone size: NA; CDR3 protein: CASSIGGATDTQYF; CDR3 DNA: TGTGCCAGTAGTATAGGAGGGGCCACAGATACGCAGTATTTT
D gene: NA; V gene: TRBV7-9; J gene: TRBJ2-1; clone size: NA; CDR3 protein: CASSFDLSEQFF; CDR3 DNA: TGTGCCAGCAGCTTTGACCTGAGTGAGCAGTTCTTC
D gene: NA; V gene: TRBV6-2/TRBV6-3; J gene: TRBJ1-1; clone size: NA; CDR3 protein: CASSYDALIGNEAFF; CDR3 DNA: TGTGCCAGCAGCTACGACGCGCTGATAGGGAATGAAGCTTTCTTT
D gene: TRBD1; V gene: TRBV4-1; J gene: TRBJ2-7; clone size: few; CDR3 protein: CASSQKEAQGADEQYF; CDR3 DNA: TGCGCCAGCAGCCAAAAAGAAGCCCAGGGGGCCGACGAGCAGTACTTC
D gene: NA; V gene: TRBV6-6; J gene: TRBJ1-1; clone size: many; CDR3 protein: CASSYPGNTEAFF; CDR3 DNA: TGTGCCAGCAGTTACCCGGGTAACACTGAAGCTTTCTTT
D gene: NA; V gene: TRBV29-1; J gene: TRBJ1-1; clone size: NA; CDR3 protein: CSVVRNTEASF; CDR3 DNA: TGCAGCGTTGTTAGGAACACTGAAGCTTCCTTT
D gene: TRBD2; V gene: TRBV7-9; J gene: TRBJ2-1; clone size: NA; CDR3 protein: CASSQTWTSGSDEQFF; CDR3 DNA: TGTGCCAGCAGCCAGACCTGGACTAGCGGGAGCGATGAGCAGTTCTTC
D gene: NA; V gene: TRBV27; J gene: TRBJ2-7; clone size: few; CDR3 protein: CASSLTGQTLYEQYF; CDR3 DNA: TGTGCCAGCAGTTTAACAGGGCAAACTCTCTACGAGCAGTACTTC
D gene: TRBD1; V gene: TRBV5-4; J gene: TRBJ2-5; clone size: few; CDR3 protein: CASSFQGALQETQYF; CDR3 DNA: TGTGCCAGCAGCTTCCAGGGGGCTCTACAAGAGACCCAGTACTTC
D gene: NA; V gene: TRBV19; J gene: TRBJ2-7; clone size: NA; CDR3 protein: CASRSGEGIYEQYF; CDR3 DNA: TGTGCCAGTAGATCCGGGGAAGGGATCTACGAGCAGTACTTC
D gene: NA; V gene: TRBV29-1; J gene: TRBJ1-5; clone size: many; CDR3 protein: CSVEDLGHSNQPQHF; CDR3 DNA: TGCAGCGTTGAAGATCTCGGGCACTCGAATCAGCCCCAGCATTTT
D gene: TRBD1; V gene: TRBV13; J gene: TRBJ2-3; clone size: NA; CDR3 protein: CASSSNLGQGGTDTQYF; CDR3 DNA: TGTGCCAGCAGCTCAAACCTGGGACAGGGGGGCACAGATACGCAGTATTTT
D gene: TRBD1; V gene: TRBV13; J gene: TRBJ2-1; clone size: NA; CDR3 protein: CASSSSGTADWDEQFF; CDR3 DNA: TGTGCCAGCAGCTCATCCGGGACAGCTGATTGGGATGAGCAGTTCTTC
D gene: TRBD2; V gene: TRBV27; J gene: TRBJ2-1; clone size: NA; CDR3 protein: CASTLAGAGVHEQFF; CDR3 DNA: TGTGCCAGCACCTTAGCGGGAGCGGGGGTACATGAGCAGTTCTTC
D gene: NA; V gene: TRBV6-5; J gene: TRBJ1-1; clone size: many; CDR3 protein: CASSYYKNTEAFF; CDR3 DNA: TGTGCCAGCAGTTACTACAAGAACACTGAAGCTTTCTTT
D gene: NA; V gene: TRBV4-2; J gene: TRBJ2-1; clone size: few; CDR3 protein: CASSQLGADEQFF; CDR3 DNA: TGTGCCAGCAGCCAACTAGGGGCGGATGAGCAGTTCTTC
D gene: NA; V gene: TRBV5-1; J gene: TRBJ2-7; clone size: NA; CDR3 protein: CASSLGGGGYAEQYF; CDR3 DNA: TGCGCCAGCAGCTTGGGTGGGGGCGGATACGCCGAGCAGTACTTC
D gene: TRBD1; V gene: TRBV30; J gene: TRBJ1-3; clone size: NA; CDR3 protein: CAWSLVGQGKPGNTIYF; CDR3 DNA: TGTGCCTGGAGTCTTGTTGGACAGGGGAAGCCTGGAAACACCATATATTTT
D gene: NA; V gene: TRBV28; J gene: TRBJ1-5; clone size: few; CDR3 protein: CASSLRGEANQPQHF; CDR3 DNA: TGTGCCAGCAGTTTAAGGGGAGAAGCCAATCAGCCCCAGCATTTT
D gene: NA; V gene: TRBV7-9; J gene: TRBJ2-2; clone size: many; CDR3 protein: CATTGELFF; CDR3 DNA: TGTGCCACCACCGGGGAGCTGTTTTTT
D gene: NA; V gene: TRBV4-2; J gene: TRBJ1-5; clone size: few; CDR3 protein: CASSQDRGGGNQPQHF; CDR3 DNA: TGTGCCAGCAGCCAAGATCGGGGGGGTGGCAATCAGCCCCAGCATTTT
D gene: NA; V gene: TRBV29-1; J gene: TRBJ2-5; clone size: once; CDR3 protein: CSVGASPYRRETQYF; CDR3 DNA: TGCAGCGTTGGAGCTAGTCCCTACCGCCGGGAGACCCAGTACTTC
D gene: TRBD1; V gene: TRBV6-2/TRBV6-3; J gene: TRBJ1-5; clone size: NA; CDR3 protein: CASSSRDRANQSQHF; CDR3 DNA: TGTGCCAGCAGCTCCAGGGACAGGGCCAATCAGTCCCAGCATTTT
D gene: NA; V gene: TRBV27; J gene: TRBJ2-7; clone size: few; CDR3 protein: CASRETGTEPYEQYF; CDR3 DNA: TGTGCCAGCAGAGAGACCGGGACGGAGCCCTACGAGCAGTACTTC
D gene: NA; V gene: TRBV5-4; J gene: TRBJ1-3; clone size: NA; CDR3 protein: CASSLDPFEAGNTIYF; CDR3 DNA: TGTGCCAGCAGCTTGGATCCGTTTGAGGCTGGAAACACCATATATTTT
D gene: NA; V gene: TRBV30; J gene: TRBJ2-7; clone size: NA; CDR3 protein: CAWSAPQRRGSYEQYF; CDR3 DNA: TGTGCCTGGAGTGCCCCACAGAGACGGGGGTCCTACGAGCAGTACTTC
D gene: TRBD1; V gene: TRBV7-9; J gene: TRBJ1-1; clone size: few; CDR3 protein: CASSWGTGEAFF; CDR3 DNA: TGTGCCAGCAGCTGGGGGACAGGGGAAGCTTTCTTT
D gene: NA; V gene: TRBV27; J gene: TRBJ2-3; clone size: NA; CDR3 protein: CASSTNTRDRQYF; CDR3 DNA: TGTGCCAGCAGTACCAATACTCGAGACCGGCAGTATTTT
D gene: NA; V gene: TRBV5-6; J gene: TRBJ1-6; clone size: many; CDR3 protein: CASSPGLGYSPLHF; CDR3 DNA: TGTGCCAGCAGCCCCGGACTGGGCTATTCACCCCTCCACTTT
D gene: NA; V gene: TRBV12-5; J gene: TRBJ2-7; clone size: NA; CDR3 protein: CASGPSGPYEQYF; CDR3 DNA: TGTGCTAGTGGTCCCTCCGGCCCCTACGAGCAGTACTTC
D gene: NA; V gene: TRBV27; J gene: TRBJ2-3; clone size: NA; CDR3 protein: CASSWQTTDTQYF; CDR3 DNA: TGTGCCAGCAGTTGGCAGACCACAGATACGCAGTATTTT
D gene: TRBD2; V gene: TRBV4-1; J gene: TRBJ2-5; clone size: few; CDR3 protein: CASSQEGSGRAGETQYF; CDR3 DNA: TGCGCCAGCAGCCAAGAAGGTAGCGGGAGGGCCGGAGAGACCCAGTACTTC